The clone carrying this TCR beta chain was counted between two and nine times. This record belongs to a study of beta chain features in type 1 diabetes. Across the whole study: Age, gender and cell yields were alike across patients and healthy donors. Sorted cells examined across all samples numbered 107,917,701.

Germline V gene lookup returns CDR1 SGHRS and CDR2 YFSETQ. The CDR3 is 14 amino acids. Trimming pared 0 bases from V and 2 bases from J, leaving 9 bases between. The whole isolated RNA underwent reverse transcription, so sequencing captured expressed TCRB transcripts. Profiling relied on immunoSEQ multiplex PCR, and the TCRdb table lists in-frame clones only, not all of them. The sample lists under 95,000 clones; around a third were seen once. The chain carries TRBV5-1 and TRBJ2-7; D ambiguous. Material for sequencing was stem cell memory CD4+ T cells from blood. The clonotype originates from a woman between 18 and 29 years old in good health. The CDR3 sequence is CASSLDSPTYEQYF. In DNA, the CDR3 is TGCGCCAGCAGCTTGGACTCTCCGACCTACGAGCAGTACTTC.